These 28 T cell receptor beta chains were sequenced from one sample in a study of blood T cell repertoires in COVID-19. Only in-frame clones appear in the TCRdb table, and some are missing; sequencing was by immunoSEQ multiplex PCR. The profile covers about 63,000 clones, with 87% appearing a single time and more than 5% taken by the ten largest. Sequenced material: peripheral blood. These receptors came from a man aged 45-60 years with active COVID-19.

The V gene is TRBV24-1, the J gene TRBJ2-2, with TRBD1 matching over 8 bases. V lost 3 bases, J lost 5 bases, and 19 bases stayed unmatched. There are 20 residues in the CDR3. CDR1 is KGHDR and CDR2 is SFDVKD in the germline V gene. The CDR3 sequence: CATSDNFGGYWTGRTGELFF. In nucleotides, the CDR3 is TGTGCCACCAGTGATAATTTTGGGGGATACTGGACAGGGCGGACCGGGGAGCTGTTTTTT.

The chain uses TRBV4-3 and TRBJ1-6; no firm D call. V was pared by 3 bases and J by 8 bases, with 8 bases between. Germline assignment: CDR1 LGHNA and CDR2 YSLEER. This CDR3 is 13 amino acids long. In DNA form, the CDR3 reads TGCGCCAGCAGCCAGACCCAGGATTCACCCCTCCACTTT. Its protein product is CASSQTQDSPLHF.

In DNA, the CDR3 is TGTGCCAGCAGTGAATCAGGAATGAGCAATCAGCCCCAGCATTTT. Amino acid sequence: CASSESGMSNQPQHF. This sequence joins TRBV6-1 and TRBJ1-5; D gene uncertain. Germline V CDR1 and CDR2: MNHNS, SASEGT. V was trimmed by 2 bases and J by 1 base, leaving 9 bases between them. The CDR3 runs 15 residues.

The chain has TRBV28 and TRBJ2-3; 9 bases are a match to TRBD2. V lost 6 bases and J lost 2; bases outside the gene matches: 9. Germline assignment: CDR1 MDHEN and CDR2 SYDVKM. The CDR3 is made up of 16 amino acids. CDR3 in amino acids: CASRGRREGPTDTQYF. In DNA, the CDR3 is TGTGCCAGCAGGGGACGGCGGGAGGGCCCCACAGATACGCAGTATTTT.

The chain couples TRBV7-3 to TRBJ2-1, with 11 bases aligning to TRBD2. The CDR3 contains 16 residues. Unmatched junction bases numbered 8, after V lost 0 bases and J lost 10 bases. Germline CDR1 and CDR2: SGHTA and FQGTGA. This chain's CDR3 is CASSLTRLAGIREQFF. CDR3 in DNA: TGTGCCAGCAGCTTAACGCGACTAGCGGGAATTCGAGAGCAGTTCTTC.

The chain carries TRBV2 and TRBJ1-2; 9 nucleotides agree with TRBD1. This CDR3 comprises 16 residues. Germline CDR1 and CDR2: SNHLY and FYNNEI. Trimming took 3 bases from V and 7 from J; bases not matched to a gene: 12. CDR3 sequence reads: CASSEITPGQGAGYTF. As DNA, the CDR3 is TGTGCCAGCAGTGAGATAACCCCGGGACAGGGTGCTGGCTACACCTTC.

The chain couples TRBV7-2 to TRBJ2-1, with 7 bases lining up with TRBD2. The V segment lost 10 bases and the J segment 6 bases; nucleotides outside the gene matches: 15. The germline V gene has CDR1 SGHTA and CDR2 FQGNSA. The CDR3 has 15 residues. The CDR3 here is CATTMGRGRANEQFF. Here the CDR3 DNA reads TGTGCCACCACTATGGGGCGGGGGAGGGCCAATGAGCAGTTCTTC.

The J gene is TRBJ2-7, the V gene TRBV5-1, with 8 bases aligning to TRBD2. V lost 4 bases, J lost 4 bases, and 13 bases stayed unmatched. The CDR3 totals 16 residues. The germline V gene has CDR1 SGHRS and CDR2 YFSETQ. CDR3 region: CASSLASGSPPYEQYF. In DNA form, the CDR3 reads TGCGCCAGCAGCCTTGCAAGCGGGAGCCCTCCGTACGAGCAGTACTTC.

In DNA form, the CDR3 reads TGTGCCAGCTCACCTGACAGGGAAGCTTTCTTT. Translated: CASSPDREAFF. This rearrangement joins TRBV18 to TRBJ1-1; perhaps TRBD1 as D (6 bases). The V end was cut by 3 bases, the J end by 8 bases, with 7 bases between. Germline V gene lookup returns CDR1 KGHSH and CDR2 LQKENI. This CDR3 is built from 11 residues.

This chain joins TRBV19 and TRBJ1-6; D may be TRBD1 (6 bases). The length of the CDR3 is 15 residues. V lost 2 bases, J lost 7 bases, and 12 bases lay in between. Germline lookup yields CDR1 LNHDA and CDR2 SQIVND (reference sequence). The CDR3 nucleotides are TGTGCCAGTAGTATACAGCGCAGGGGAAATTCACCCCTCCACTTT. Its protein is CASSIQRRGNSPLHF.

DNA for the CDR3: TGTGCCAGCAGCCCGAGCGGGAGGTCGATCGCCTACAATGAGCAGTTCTTC. This gives the protein CASSPSGRSIAYNEQFF. V is TRBV5-4 and J is TRBJ2-1, with 9 nucleotides matching TRBD2. Germline trimming cut 4 bases from V and 2 bases from J; bases unmatched to any gene: 10. The CDR3 totals 17 residues. Per the germline V gene, CDR1 is SGHNT and CDR2 is YYREEE (reference sequence).

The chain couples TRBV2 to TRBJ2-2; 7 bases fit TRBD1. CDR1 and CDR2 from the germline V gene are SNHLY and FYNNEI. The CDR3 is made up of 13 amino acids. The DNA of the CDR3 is TGTGCTCGGACAGGTGAAAACACCGGGGAGCTGTTTTTT. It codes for CARTGENTGELFF.

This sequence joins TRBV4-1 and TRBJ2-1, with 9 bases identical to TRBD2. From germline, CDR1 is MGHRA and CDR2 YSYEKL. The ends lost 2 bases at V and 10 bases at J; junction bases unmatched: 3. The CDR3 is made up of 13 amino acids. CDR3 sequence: CASSQRTSVEQFF. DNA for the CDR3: TGCGCCAGCAGCCAACGGACTAGCGTGGAGCAGTTCTTC.

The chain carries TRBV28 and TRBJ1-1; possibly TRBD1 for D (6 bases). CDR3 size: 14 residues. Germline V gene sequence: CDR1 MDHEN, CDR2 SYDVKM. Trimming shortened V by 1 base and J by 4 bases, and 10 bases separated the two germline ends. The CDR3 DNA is TGTGCCAGCAGTTTATACAGGGTTGGCACTGAAGCTTTCTTT. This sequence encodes CASSLYRVGTEAFF.

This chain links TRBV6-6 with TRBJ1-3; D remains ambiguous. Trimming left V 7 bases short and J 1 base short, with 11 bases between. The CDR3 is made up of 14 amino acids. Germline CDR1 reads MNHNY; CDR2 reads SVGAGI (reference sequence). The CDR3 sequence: CASKIDKSGNTIYF. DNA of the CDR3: TGTGCCAGCAAAATAGACAAATCTGGAAACACCATATATTTT.

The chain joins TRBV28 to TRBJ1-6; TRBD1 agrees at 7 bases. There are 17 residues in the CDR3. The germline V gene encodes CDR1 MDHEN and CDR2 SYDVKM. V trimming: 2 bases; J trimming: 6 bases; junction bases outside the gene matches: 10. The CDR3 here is CASSLMGRGNSNSPLHF. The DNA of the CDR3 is TGTGCCAGCAGTTTAATGGGCAGGGGGAATTCTAATTCACCCCTCCACTTT.

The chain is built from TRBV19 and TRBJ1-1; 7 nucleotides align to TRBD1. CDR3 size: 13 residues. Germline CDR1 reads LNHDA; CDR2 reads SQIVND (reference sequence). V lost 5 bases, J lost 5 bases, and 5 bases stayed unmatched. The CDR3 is CASSSQGQTEAFF. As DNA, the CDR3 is TGTGCCAGTAGTTCACAGGGACAGACTGAAGCTTTCTTT.

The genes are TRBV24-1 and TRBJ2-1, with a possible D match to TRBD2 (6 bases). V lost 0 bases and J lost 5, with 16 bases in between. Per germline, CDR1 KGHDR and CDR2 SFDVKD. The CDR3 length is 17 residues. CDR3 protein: CATSDLSPGLPNNEQFF. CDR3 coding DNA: TGTGCCACCAGTGATTTGTCCCCCGGACTACCAAACAATGAGCAGTTCTTC.

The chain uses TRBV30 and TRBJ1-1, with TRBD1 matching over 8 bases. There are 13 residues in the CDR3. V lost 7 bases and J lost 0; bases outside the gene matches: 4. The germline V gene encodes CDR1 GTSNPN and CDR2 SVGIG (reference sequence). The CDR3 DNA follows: TGTGCCTCCAGGGGGCTGATGAACACTGAAGCTTTCTTT. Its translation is CASRGLMNTEAFF.

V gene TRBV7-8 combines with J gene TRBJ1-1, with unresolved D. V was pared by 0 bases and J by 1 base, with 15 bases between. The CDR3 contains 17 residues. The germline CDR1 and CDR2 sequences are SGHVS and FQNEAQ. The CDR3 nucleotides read TGTGCCAGCAGCTTAGCGGGTGGGAGTAGCAGGAACACTGAAGCTTTCTTT. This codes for CASSLAGGSSRNTEAFF.

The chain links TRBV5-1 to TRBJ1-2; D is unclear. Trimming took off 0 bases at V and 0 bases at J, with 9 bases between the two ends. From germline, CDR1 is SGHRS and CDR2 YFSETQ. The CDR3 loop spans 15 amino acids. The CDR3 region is CASSLDRGTNYGYTF. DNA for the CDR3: TGCGCCAGCAGCTTGGACCGGGGAACTAACTATGGCTACACCTTC.

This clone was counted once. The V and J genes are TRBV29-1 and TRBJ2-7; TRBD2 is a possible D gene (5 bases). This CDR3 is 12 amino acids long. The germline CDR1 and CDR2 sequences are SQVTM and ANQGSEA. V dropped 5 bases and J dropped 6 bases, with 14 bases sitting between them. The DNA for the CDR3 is TGCAGCGTTCGACTATCCCGTACCGAGCAGTACTTC. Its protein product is CSVRLSRTEQYF.

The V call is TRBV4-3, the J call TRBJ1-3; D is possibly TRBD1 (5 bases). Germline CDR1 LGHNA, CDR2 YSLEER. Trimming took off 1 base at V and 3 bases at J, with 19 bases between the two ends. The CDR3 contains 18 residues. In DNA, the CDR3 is TGCGCCAGCAGCCAAGGCACGGCAATGGGACTCGGTGGAAACACCATATATTTT. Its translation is CASSQGTAMGLGGNTIYF.

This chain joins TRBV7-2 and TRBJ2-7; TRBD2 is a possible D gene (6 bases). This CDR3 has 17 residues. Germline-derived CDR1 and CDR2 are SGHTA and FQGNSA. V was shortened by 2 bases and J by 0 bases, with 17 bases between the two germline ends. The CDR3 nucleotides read TGTGCCAGCAGCTTAAGTGGGGCGGGAAGTCGCTCCTACGAGCAGTACTTC. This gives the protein CASSLSGAGSRSYEQYF. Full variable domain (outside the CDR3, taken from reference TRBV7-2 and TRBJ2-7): GAGVSQSPSNKVTEKGKDVELRCDPISGHTALYWYRQSLGQGLEFLIYFQGNSAPDKSGLPSDRFSAERTGGSVSTLTIQRTQQEDSAVYLCASSLSGAGSRSYEQYFGPGTRLTVT.

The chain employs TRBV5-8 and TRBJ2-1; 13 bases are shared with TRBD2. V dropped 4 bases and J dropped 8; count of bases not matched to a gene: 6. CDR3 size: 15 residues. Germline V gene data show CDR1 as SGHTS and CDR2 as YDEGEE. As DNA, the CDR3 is TGTGCCAGCAGCACGGGACTAGCGGGGTATGATGAGCAGTTCTTC. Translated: CASSTGLAGYDEQFF.

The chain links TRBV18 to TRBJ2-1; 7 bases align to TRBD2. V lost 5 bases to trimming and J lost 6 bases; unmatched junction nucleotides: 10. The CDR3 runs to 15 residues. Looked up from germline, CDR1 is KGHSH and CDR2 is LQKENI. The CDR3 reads CASSRDYGGSNEQFF. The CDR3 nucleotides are TGTGCCAGCTCAAGGGATTACGGGGGGAGCAATGAGCAGTTCTTC.

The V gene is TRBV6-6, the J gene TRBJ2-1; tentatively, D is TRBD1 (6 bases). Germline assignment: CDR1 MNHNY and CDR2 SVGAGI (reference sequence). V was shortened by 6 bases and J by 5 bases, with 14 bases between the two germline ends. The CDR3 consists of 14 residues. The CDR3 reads CASRTDRFNNEQFF. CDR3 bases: TGTGCCAGCAGGACCGACAGGTTTAACAATGAGCAGTTCTTC.

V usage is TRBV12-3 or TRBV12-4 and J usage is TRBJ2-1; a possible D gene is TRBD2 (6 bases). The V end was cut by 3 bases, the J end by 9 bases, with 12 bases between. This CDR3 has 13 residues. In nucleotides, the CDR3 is TGTGCCAGCAGTTTGAGGCGGGGCGGTGAGCAGTTCTTC. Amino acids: CASSLRRGGEQFF.